This T cell receptor (beta chain) was profiled in a study of siplizumab effects on memory and regulatory T cells. Findings and caveats of the study: Neither a naive nor a memory phenotype was assignable to roughly 75-97% of proliferating CD4+ or CD8+ clones. Siplizumab conditions gave an average of around 70% Treg-derived mappable alloreactive CD4+ clones, versus 25% to 30% for controls. The authors did not confirm suppressive function in proliferating Tregs from siplizumab cultures. Major contributors to the alloresponse seemed to be naive T cells, which also appeared more diverse than memory cells.

A note on this clone: The target antigen is unknown.

Repertoires were generated with immunoSEQ multiplex PCR, while TCRdb's copy carries only in-frame clones and drops some. The sample shows about 80,000 clones, roughly 94% of them seen only once. In germline, CDR1 is SGHVS, CDR2 FQNEAQ. The length of the CDR3 is 16 residues. V shed 2 bases, J shed 2 bases, and the junction held 5 bases outside the gene matches. The genes are TRBV7-8 and TRBJ2-5; 10 nucleotides agree with TRBD2. This TCR derives from a human donor in good health. Sequenced material: CD8+ T cells sorted from blood. CDR3 nucleotides: TGTGCCAGCAGCTTACTAGCGGGAGAGGGGCAAGAGACCCAGTACTTC. This encodes CASSLLAGEGQETQYF.